This is a list of T cell receptor beta chains from one sample in a study of blood T cells in healthy people across ages. A single record per CDR3 protein comes from TCRdb applying MiXCR to the 5' RACE reads. This sample carries about 670,000 distinct CDR3 sequences, over 40% of them seen once, and the ten largest clones take roughly 14%. The material sequenced was blood. The receptor source for this set is a woman aged 80 or over in good health. The conserved cysteine and the conserved F or W are not part of the CDR3 here. Clone size, where shown, is once, few, many, or a class for clones that have expanded.

cdr3_length | clone_size | v_call | cdr3_aa
13 | - | TRBV29-1 | SVKALQGANYEQY
15 | - | TRBV25-1 | ASSESWWNGVTGELF
14 | - | TRBV20-1 | SARDPWTGGGDTQY
9 | many | TRBV10-3 | ATGEDQPQH
11 | many | TRBV7-2 | ASSLQTWGEQY
11 | few | TRBV3-1 | ASSLRGYRELF
12 | few | TRBV12-3/TRBV12-4 | ASSLTGGRNEQF
15 | - | TRBV12-3/TRBV12-4 | ASRIPTGRPGTDTQY
12 | - | TRBV12-3/TRBV12-4 | ASRVTGRADAQY
12 | few | TRBV3-1 | ASSLDRENSPLH
15 | many | TRBV24-1 | ATSDLGTPGGPDTQY
10 | - | TRBV30 | AWSNSNQPQH
11 | few | TRBV6-1 | ASRQGSFYEQY
11 | many | TRBV9 | ASSQRPLEEAF
8 | - | TRBV20-1 | SAPDYEQY
12 | - | TRBV20-1 | SARPSGRTYEQY
10 | once | TRBV29-1 | SVVMGAYEQY
11 | many | TRBV5-1 | ASSLGANYGYT
13 | many | TRBV3-1 | ASSQEVSSYNEQF
14 | - | TRBV19 | ASSRALASGANVLT
13 | - | TRBV10-3 | AISEGRGPNYGYT
12 | many | TRBV7-9 | ASSFMDPYNEQF
10 | few | TRBV19 | ASRGTVETQY
13 | few | TRBV6-6 | ASVPRQGPTDTQY